The present T cell receptor beta chain was sequenced within a study of blood T cell repertoires in COVID-19. About the study: Collection of acute and convalescent COVID-19 samples took place in the United States, Italy and Spain. Sample material is recorded as cDNA or gDNA derived from T cells, B-cell-depleted T cells, or PBMCs.

Assay used: immunoSEQ multiplex PCR; TCRdb lists only in-frame clones, some missing. The sample yields 75,000 to 90,000 clones, about 80% seen once. CDR3 length: 13 amino acids. V was clipped by 1 base and J by 9 bases, with 10 bases between them. Germline V CDR1 and CDR2: SQVTM, ANQGSEA. The rearrangement uses TRBV29-1 and TRBJ1-6; perhaps TRBD1 as D (5 bases). Specimen: peripheral blood. This clonotype was sampled from a woman in her sixties or seventies with acute or convalescent COVID-19. The CDR3: CSVEVGVGSPLHF. In DNA form, the CDR3 reads TGCAGCGTTGAAGTAGGGGTAGGTTCACCCCTCCACTTT.